One sample yielded the 29 T cell receptor beta chains listed below, sequenced in a study of blood T cell repertoires in COVID-19. Assay used: immunoSEQ multiplex PCR; TCRdb lists only in-frame clones, some missing. This table holds about 27,000 clones, roughly four fifths found once. The sample consisted of peripheral blood. The receptors stem from a man between 65 and 85 years old with active COVID-19.

V and J are TRBV11-2 and TRBJ2-5; TRBD1 matches at 10 bases. Germline-derived CDR1 and CDR2 are SGHAT and FQNNGV. The CDR3 covers 16 residues. J was trimmed by 9 bases and V by 5 bases; bases with no gene match: 15. CDR3 bases: TGTGCCAGCAGCCCCCCCGCGACAGGGGGCTCTAGGGCCCAGTACTTC. It is translated as CASSPPATGGSRAQYF.

About this clone: The junction and the germline gene differ at one end; a read error may be behind it. In DNA, the CDR3 is TGTGCCAGTAGCTTGGCGGGGGGACCAATTCTCTTC. Translated, it gives CASSLAGGPILF. The V call is TRBV19, the J call TRBJ2-1, with 8 bases that match TRBD2. CDR1 and CDR2 (germline): LNHDA, SQIVND (reference sequence). The CDR3 loop spans 12 amino acids.

The chain is built from TRBV7-2 and TRBJ1-4, with 7 bases aligning to TRBD1. The CDR3 sequence is 14 residues long. The trim removed 5 bases at V and 7 bases at J, leaving 7 bases unmatched. Germline V lookup: CDR1 SGHTA, CDR2 FQGNSA. Here the CDR3 reads CASSRQGGREKLFF. CDR3 bases: TGTGCCAGCAGCAGACAGGGTGGGCGTGAAAAACTGTTTTTT.

The rearrangement uses TRBV6-1 and TRBJ2-1, with 12 bases that match TRBD2. After removal of 8 bases from V and 10 bases from J, the junction contained 9 bases not matched to a gene. CDR1 is MNHNS, CDR2 SASEGT, per germline. This CDR3 is 14 amino acids long. As DNA, the CDR3 is TGTGCCAGCGGAGGGACTAGCGGGTTGGGGGAGCAGTTCTTC. This translates into CASGGTSGLGEQFF.

The V and J genes are TRBV4-1 and TRBJ1-2, with 7 bases fitting TRBD1. V lost 1 base to trimming and J lost 4 bases; unmatched junction nucleotides: 6. This CDR3 has 15 residues. Germline lookup yields CDR1 MGHRA and CDR2 YSYEKL. The CDR3 DNA reads as TGCGCCAGCAGCCAAGGAGGGGGCCCTACCTATGGCTACACCTTC. Protein: CASSQGGGPTYGYTF.

V usage is TRBV7-6 and J usage is TRBJ1-1, with TRBD1 identical over 9 bases. CDR3 length: 14 residues. Losses at the gene ends were 6 bases for V and 1 base for J; bases not matched to a gene: 3. CDR1 is SGHVS and CDR2 is FNYEAQ in the germline V gene. Written as DNA, the CDR3 is TGTGCCAGCAGAGAGACAGGGGGGAACACTGAAGCTTTCTTT. Translation: CASRETGGNTEAFF. Full variable domain (remainder filled in from reference TRBV7-6 and TRBJ1-1): GAGVSQSPRYKVTKRGQDVALRCDPISGHVSLYWYRQALGQGPEFLTYFNYEAQQDKSGLPNDRFSAERPEGSISTLTIQRTEQRDSAMYRCASRETGGNTEAFFGQGTRLTVV.

This clone was found once. V gene TRBV11-3 combines with J gene TRBJ2-1; TRBD2 agrees at 13 bases. The V segment lost 5 bases and the J segment 6 bases; nucleotides outside the gene matches: 10. The CDR3 extends over 17 amino acids. Per the germline V gene, CDR1 is SGHNT and CDR2 is YENEEA. CDR3 in DNA: TGTGCCAGCAGCAAACTAGCGGGAGGGCCTGGTGGCAATGAGCAGTTCTTC. Translating it yields CASSKLAGGPGGNEQFF.

This clone was detected once. This chain connects TRBV18 to TRBJ1-5; D gene uncertain. V lost 3 bases and J 4 bases, leaving 10 bases between the germline ends. This CDR3 comprises 14 residues. Germline V gene sequence: CDR1 KGHSH, CDR2 LQKENI. CDR3 coding DNA: TGTGCCAGCTCACCGGCGGTTCATAATCAGCCCCAGCATTTT. Protein sequence: CASSPAVHNQPQHF. Filled out from reference TRBV18 and TRBJ1-5, the complete variable domain reads NAGVMQNPRHLVRRRGQEARLRCSPMKGHSHVYWYRQLPEEGLKFMVYLQKENIIDESGMPKERFSAEFPKEGPSILRIQQVVRGDSAAYFCASSPAVHNQPQHFGDGTRLSIL.

The chain recombines TRBV5-1 with TRBJ2-3, with D possibly matching TRBD2 (5 bases). V was clipped by 5 bases and J by 6 bases, with 16 bases between them. Germline V CDR1 and CDR2: SGHRS, YFSETQ. CDR3 size: 14 residues. CDR3 coding DNA: TGCGCCAGCAGTTCTGGACGGGAACTGGATACGCAGTATTTT. Residues: CASSSGRELDTQYF.

The chain employs TRBV27 and TRBJ2-3, with 7 bases matching TRBD2. Per germline, CDR1 MNHEY and CDR2 SMNVEV (reference sequence). Germline trimming cut 4 bases from V and 0 bases from J; bases unmatched to any gene: 10. The CDR3 totals 17 residues. The CDR3 spells CASSSLGSGSSTDTQYF. The CDR3 DNA reads TGTGCCAGCAGTTCCCTGGGTAGCGGGTCTAGCACAGATACGCAGTATTTT.

This rearrangement joins TRBV10-3 to TRBJ2-5, with 10 bases identical to TRBD2. The J segment lost 2 bases and the V segment lost 3 bases, leaving 6 bases of the junction unmatched. Germline V lookup: CDR1 ENHRY, CDR2 SYGVKD. The CDR3 is 16 amino acids. CDR3 region: CAISDAGLAVQETQYF. The CDR3 coding sequence is TGTGCCATCAGTGACGCCGGACTAGCGGTACAAGAGACCCAGTACTTC.

The sample holds one count of this clone. The gene calls are TRBV12-3 or TRBV12-4 and TRBJ1-2; D perhaps matches TRBD1 (5 bases). The CDR3 covers 13 residues. V was pared by 1 base and J by 8 bases, with 11 bases between. The CDR3 reads CASSLGQPYGYTF. The CDR3 region has the DNA TGTGCCAGCAGTTTAGGACAGCCCTACGGCTACACCTTC.

In its sample, this clone was seen a few times. The chain recombines TRBV2 with TRBJ2-7; 8 bases match TRBD1. J lost 0 bases, V lost 6 bases, and 4 bases had no gene match. Germline V CDR1 and CDR2: SNHLY, FYNNEI. CDR3 length: 14 amino acids. CDR3: CASRRQGNSYEQYF. In DNA form, the CDR3 reads TGTGCCAGCAGGAGACAGGGGAACTCCTACGAGCAGTACTTC.

The chain has TRBV20-1 and TRBJ2-1; D is unclear. V was pared by 6 bases and J by 13 bases, with 13 bases between. CDR3 length: 10 residues. The germline V gene encodes CDR1 DFQATT and CDR2 SNEGSKA (reference sequence). The CDR3 region is CSAPETDQFF. The CDR3 coding sequence is TGCAGTGCCCCTGAAACAGATCAGTTCTTC.

V and J are TRBV15 and TRBJ2-7; TRBD2 matches 7 bases. CDR1 is LNHNV and CDR2 is YYDKDF in the germline V gene (reference sequence). Trimming at V came to 0 bases and at J to 5 bases, leaving 4 bases not matched to a gene. This CDR3 region has 14 residues. The CDR3 is CATSRDRLANEQYF. The CDR3 DNA reads as TGTGCCACCAGCAGAGATAGACTAGCAAACGAGCAGTACTTC. The whole variable domain, filled in from reference TRBV15 and TRBJ2-7, reads DAMVIQNPRYQVTQFGKPVTLSCSQTLNHNVMYWYQQKSSQAPKLLFHYYDKDFNNEADTPDNFQSRRPNTSFCFLDIRSPGLGDTAMYLCATSRDRLANEQYFGPGTRLTVT.

CDR3 nucleotide sequence: TGTGCCAGTAGTACCTGGACAGGGGACTATGGCTACACCTTC. It specifies CASSTWTGDYGYTF. The chain carries TRBV19 and TRBJ1-2; 9 bases line up with TRBD1. This CDR3 spans 14 amino acids. Germline V gene lookup returns CDR1 LNHDA and CDR2 SQIVND (reference sequence). With V trimmed by 4 bases and J by 3 bases, 3 bases remained unmatched.

About this clone itself: The germline gene is not matched at one end of the junction; a read error may be the cause. The chain carries TRBV7-7 and TRBJ2-1; 9 bases align to TRBD1. Germline V gives CDR1 SSHAT, CDR2 FNYEAQ (reference sequence). The CDR3 totals 15 residues. The CDR3 coding sequence is TGTGCTAGCAGCCCTGCGGGACAGGGCATGAATGAGCAGTTCTTC. It is translated as CASSPAGQGMNEQFF.

This sequence joins TRBV28 and TRBJ2-1; possibly TRBD1 for D (6 bases). CDR3 length: 14 amino acids. The germline V gene has CDR1 MDHEN and CDR2 SYDVKM. V dropped 7 bases and J dropped 9 bases, with 19 bases sitting between them. The CDR3, as DNA: TGTGCCAGCACTTTTTCTGACAGGTCTGGTGAGCAGTTCTTC. This gives the protein CASTFSDRSGEQFF.

In its sample, this clone was seen once. CDR3 residues: CASKVTGEYNEQFF. CDR3 bases: TGCGCCAGCAAGGTGACTGGGGAGTACAATGAGCAGTTCTTC. The genes are TRBV5-1 and TRBJ2-1; D is perhaps TRBD2 (5 bases). Trimming took 6 bases from V and 4 from J, leaving 14 bases between them. The CDR3 runs to 14 residues. The V gene's germline CDR1 is SGHRS and CDR2 YFSETQ. The full variable domain, with the rest looked up from reference TRBV5-1 and TRBJ2-1, is KAGVTQTPRYLIKTRGQQVTLSCSPISGHRSVSWYQQTPGQGLQFLFEYFSETQRNKGNFPGRFSGRQFSNSRSEMNVSTLELGDSALYLCASKVTGEYNEQFFGPGTRLTVL.

The chain combines TRBV27 with TRBJ2-1, with TRBD2 matching over 11 bases. The CDR3 is made up of 17 amino acids. After removal of 2 bases from V and 5 bases from J, the junction contained 8 bases not matched to a gene. The germline V gene encodes CDR1 MNHEY and CDR2 SMNVEV (reference sequence). The CDR3 coding sequence is TGTGCCAGCAGTTTAAAACTAGCGGGAGTTGGCGACAATGAGCAGTTCTTC. Its translation is CASSLKLAGVGDNEQFF.

The CDR3 DNA reads as TGTGCCAGCAGCCCACAGGGGGCTGAGAGTGAAGCTTTCTTT. Its translation is CASSPQGAESEAFF. The chain has TRBV7-2 and TRBJ1-1, with 9 positions matching TRBD1. The J segment lost 7 bases and the V segment lost 5 bases, leaving 8 bases of the junction unmatched. Germline CDR1 and CDR2: SGHTA and FQGNSA. The CDR3 totals 14 residues.

The gene calls are TRBV2 and TRBJ1-5, with 8 bases lining up with TRBD1. The CDR3 has 14 amino acids. Germline V gene data show CDR1 as SNHLY and CDR2 as FYNNEI. V was clipped by 5 bases and J by 2 bases; unmatched bases: 2. The CDR3: CASSMTGGNQPQHF. The CDR3 bases are TGTGCCAGCAGTATGACAGGGGGCAATCAGCCCCAGCATTTT.

V is TRBV6-1 and J is TRBJ2-1; D not resolved. Germline CDR1 MNHNS, CDR2 SASEGT. This CDR3 contains 13 residues. Trimming pared 0 bases from V and 13 bases from J, leaving 13 bases between. The CDR3 coding sequence is TGTGCCAGCAGTGAAGCGGGTAGCTTTAGCCAGTTCTTC. Translating gives CASSEAGSFSQFF.

This chain uses TRBV6-6 with TRBJ1-2, with D unclear. CDR3 size: 14 residues. Trimming stripped 5 bases from V and 4 bases from J, with 14 bases between. Germline CDR1 reads MNHNY; CDR2 reads SVGAGI (reference sequence). This CDR3 reads CASSPSTLFYGYTF. CDR3 nucleotides: TGTGCCAGCAGTCCCTCGACACTTTTCTATGGCTACACCTTC.

This clone appeared once. V usage is TRBV5-1 and J usage is TRBJ2-5; 15 bases are shared with TRBD2. The germline CDR1 and CDR2 sequences are SGHRS and YFSETQ. There are 17 residues in the CDR3. Trimming removed 4 bases from V and 4 bases from J; junction bases left unmatched: 8. CDR3 protein: CASSRTSGGAGRETQYF. In DNA form, the CDR3 reads TGCGCCAGCAGCAGGACTAGCGGGGGGGCTGGTAGAGAGACCCAGTACTTC.

The chain recombines TRBV6-6 with TRBJ1-2, with TRBD1 identical over 8 bases. This CDR3 comprises 13 residues. Losses at the gene ends were 5 bases for V and 4 bases for J; bases not matched to a gene: 3. Germline-derived CDR1 and CDR2 are MNHNY and SVGAGI (reference sequence). The CDR3 DNA is TGTGCCAGCAGTGGACAGGGAGGCTATGGCTACACCTTC. Protein sequence: CASSGQGGYGYTF.

V usage is TRBV28 and J usage is TRBJ2-1; TRBD2 matches 10 bases. The CDR3 runs 16 residues. Germline V gene sequence: CDR1 MDHEN, CDR2 SYDVKM. The junction had 7 bases not matched to a gene; V was cut back by 3 bases and J by 5 bases. DNA of the CDR3: TGTGCCAGCAGTTTTCAGTGGACTAGCGGACACAATGAGCAGTTCTTC. It codes for CASSFQWTSGHNEQFF.

This clone came up a few times. The J gene is TRBJ2-6, the V gene TRBV6-6; 9 bases are a match to TRBD2. Trimming removed 2 bases from V and 2 bases from J; junction bases left unmatched: 1. The germline CDR1 and CDR2 sequences are MNHNY and SVGAGI (reference sequence). The CDR3 is made up of 16 amino acids. CDR3 coding DNA: TGTGCCAGCAGTTACGCGGGGGGGGCTGGGGCCAACGTCCTGACTTTC. Translated, it gives CASSYAGGAGANVLTF.

The chain joins TRBV9 to TRBJ2-1; no clear D. V dropped 3 bases and J dropped 2 bases, with 9 bases sitting between them. CDR3 length equals 14 residues. Germline lookup yields CDR1 SGDLS and CDR2 YYNGEE. As DNA, the CDR3 is TGTGCCAGCAGCGCCTCTGGGCCCTACAATGAGCAGTTCTTC. Its protein product is CASSASGPYNEQFF.